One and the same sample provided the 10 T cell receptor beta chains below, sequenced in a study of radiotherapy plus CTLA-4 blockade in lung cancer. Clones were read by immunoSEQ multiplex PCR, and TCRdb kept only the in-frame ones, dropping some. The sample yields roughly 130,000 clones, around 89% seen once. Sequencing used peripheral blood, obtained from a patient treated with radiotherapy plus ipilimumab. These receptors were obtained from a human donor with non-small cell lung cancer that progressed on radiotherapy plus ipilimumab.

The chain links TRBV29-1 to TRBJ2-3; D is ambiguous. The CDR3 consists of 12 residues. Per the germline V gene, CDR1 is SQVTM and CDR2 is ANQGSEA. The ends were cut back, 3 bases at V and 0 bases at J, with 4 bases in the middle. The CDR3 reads CSVDYSTDTQYF. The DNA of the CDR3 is TGCAGCGTTGACTACAGCACAGATACGCAGTATTTT.

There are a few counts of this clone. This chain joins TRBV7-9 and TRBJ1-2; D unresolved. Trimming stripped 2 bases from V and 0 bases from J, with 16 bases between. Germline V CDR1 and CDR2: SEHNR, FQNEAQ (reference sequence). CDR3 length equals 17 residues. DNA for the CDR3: TGTGCCAGCAGCTTACCCACGGTGGCCGGGGCTAACTATGGCTACACCTTC. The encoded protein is CASSLPTVAGANYGYTF.

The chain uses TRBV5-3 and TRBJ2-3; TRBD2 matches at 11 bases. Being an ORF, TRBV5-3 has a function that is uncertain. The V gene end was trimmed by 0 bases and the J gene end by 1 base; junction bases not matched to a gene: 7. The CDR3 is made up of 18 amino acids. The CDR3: CARSLVLAGGPGTDTQYF. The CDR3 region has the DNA TGTGCCAGAAGCTTGGTGTTAGCGGGAGGGCCTGGCACAGATACGCAGTATTTT.

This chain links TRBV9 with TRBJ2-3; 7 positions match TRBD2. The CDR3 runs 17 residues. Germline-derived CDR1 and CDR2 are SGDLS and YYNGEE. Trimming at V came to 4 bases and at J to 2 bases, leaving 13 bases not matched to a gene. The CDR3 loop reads CASSPGFGRRVTDTQYF. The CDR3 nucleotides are TGTGCCAGCAGCCCAGGGTTCGGGAGGCGGGTCACAGATACGCAGTATTTT.

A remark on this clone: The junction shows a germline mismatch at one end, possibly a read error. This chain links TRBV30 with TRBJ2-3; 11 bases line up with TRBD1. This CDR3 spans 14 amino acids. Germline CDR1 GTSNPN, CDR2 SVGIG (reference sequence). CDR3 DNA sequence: TGTGTCTGGAGAGGACAGGGGGCAATAGATACGCAGTATTTT. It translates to CVWRGQGAIDTQYF.

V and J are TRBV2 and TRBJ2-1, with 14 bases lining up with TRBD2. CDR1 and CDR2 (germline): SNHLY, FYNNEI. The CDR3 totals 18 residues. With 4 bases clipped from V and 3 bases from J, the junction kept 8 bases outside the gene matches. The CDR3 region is CASSAQGLAGVLYNEQFF. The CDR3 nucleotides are TGTGCCAGCAGTGCCCAGGGACTAGCGGGAGTTCTCTACAATGAGCAGTTCTTC. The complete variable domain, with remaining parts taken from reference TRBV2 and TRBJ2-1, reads EPEVTQTPSHQVTQMGQEVILRCVPISNHLYFYWYRQILGQKVEFLVSFYNNEISEKSEIFDDQFSVERPDGSNFTLKIRSTKLEDSAMYFCASSAQGLAGVLYNEQFFGPGTRLTVL.

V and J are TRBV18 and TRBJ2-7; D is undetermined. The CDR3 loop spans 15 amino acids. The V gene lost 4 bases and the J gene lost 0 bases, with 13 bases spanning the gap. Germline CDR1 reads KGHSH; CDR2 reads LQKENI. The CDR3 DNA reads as TGTGCCAGCTCACAAGCCGTGGGTTCCTCCTACGAGCAGTACTTC. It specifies CASSQAVGSSYEQYF.

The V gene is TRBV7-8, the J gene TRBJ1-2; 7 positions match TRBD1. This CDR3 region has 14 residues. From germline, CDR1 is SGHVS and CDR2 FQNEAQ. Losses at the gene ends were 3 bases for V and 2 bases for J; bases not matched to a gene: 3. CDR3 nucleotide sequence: TGTGCCAGCAGCTTTGGCAGGGGGAACTATGGCTACACCTTC. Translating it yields CASSFGRGNYGYTF.

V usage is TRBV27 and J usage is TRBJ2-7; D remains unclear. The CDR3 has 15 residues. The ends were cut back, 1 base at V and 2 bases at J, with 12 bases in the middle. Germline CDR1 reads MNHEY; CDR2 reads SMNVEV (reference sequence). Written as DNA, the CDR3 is TGTGCCAGCAGTTTATTCCTAGGTCTCCCCTACGAGCAGTACTTC. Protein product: CASSLFLGLPYEQYF.

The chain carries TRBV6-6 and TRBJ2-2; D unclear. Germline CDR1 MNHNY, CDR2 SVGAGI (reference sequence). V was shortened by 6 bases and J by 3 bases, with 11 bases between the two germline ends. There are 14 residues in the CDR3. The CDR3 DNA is TGTGCCAGCAGCAAGGGCGGCTACACCGGGGAGCTGTTTTTT. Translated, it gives CASSKGGYTGELFF.